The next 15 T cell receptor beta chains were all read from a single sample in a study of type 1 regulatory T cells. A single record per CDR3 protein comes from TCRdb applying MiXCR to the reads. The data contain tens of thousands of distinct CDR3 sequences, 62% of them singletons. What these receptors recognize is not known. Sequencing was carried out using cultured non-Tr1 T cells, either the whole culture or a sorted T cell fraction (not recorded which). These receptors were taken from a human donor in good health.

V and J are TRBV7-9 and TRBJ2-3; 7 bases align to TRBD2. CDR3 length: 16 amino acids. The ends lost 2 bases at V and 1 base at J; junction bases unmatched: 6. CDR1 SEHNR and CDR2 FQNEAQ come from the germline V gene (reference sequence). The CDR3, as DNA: TGTGCCAGCAGCTTAACGCGGGAGATTGGCACAGATACGCAGTATTTT. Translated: CASSLTREIGTDTQYF. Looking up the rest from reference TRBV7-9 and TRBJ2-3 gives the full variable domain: DTGVSQNPRHKITKRGQNVTFRCDPISEHNRLYWYRQTLGQGPEFLTYFQNEAQLEKSRLLSDRFSAERPKGSFSTLEIQRTEQGDSAMYLCASSLTREIGTDTQYFGPGTRLTVL.

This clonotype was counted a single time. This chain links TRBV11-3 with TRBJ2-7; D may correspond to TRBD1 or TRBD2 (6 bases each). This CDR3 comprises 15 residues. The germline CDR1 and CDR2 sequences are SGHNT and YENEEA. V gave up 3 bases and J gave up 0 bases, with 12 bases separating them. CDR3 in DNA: TGTGCCAGCAGCTTGGGGGGCCCTAACTCCTACGAGCAGTACTTC. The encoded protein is CASSLGGPNSYEQYF. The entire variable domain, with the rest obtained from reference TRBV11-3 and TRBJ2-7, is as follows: EAGVVQSPRYKIIEKKQPVAFWCNPISGHNTLYWYLQNLGQGPELLIRYENEEAVDDSQLPKDRFSAERLKGVDSTLKIQPAELGDSAVYLCASSLGGPNSYEQYFGPGTRLTVT.

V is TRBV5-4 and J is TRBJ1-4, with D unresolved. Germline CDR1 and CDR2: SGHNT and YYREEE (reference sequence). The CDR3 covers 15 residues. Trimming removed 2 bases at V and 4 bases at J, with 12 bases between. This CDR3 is CASSLREFNNEKLFF. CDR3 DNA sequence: TGTGCCAGCAGCTTACGGGAATTTAATAATGAAAAACTGTTTTTT.

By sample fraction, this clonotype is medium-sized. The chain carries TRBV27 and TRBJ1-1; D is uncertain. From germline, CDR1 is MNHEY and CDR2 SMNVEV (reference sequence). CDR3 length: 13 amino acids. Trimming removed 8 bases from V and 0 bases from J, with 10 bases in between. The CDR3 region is CASSLRMNTEAFF. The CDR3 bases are TGTGCCAGCTCCCTTCGGATGAACACTGAAGCTTTCTTT.

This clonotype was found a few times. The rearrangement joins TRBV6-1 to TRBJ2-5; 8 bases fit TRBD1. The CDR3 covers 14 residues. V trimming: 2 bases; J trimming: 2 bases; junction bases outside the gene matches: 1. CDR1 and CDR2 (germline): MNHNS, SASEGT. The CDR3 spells CASSENRGQETQYF. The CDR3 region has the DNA TGTGCCAGCAGTGAAAACAGGGGGCAAGAGACCCAGTACTTC.

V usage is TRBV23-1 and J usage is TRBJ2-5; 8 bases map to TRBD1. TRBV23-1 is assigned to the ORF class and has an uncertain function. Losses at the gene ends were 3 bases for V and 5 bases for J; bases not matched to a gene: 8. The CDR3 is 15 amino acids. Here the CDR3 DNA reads TGCGCCAGCAGTCATCCCGGACAGGGCGGGGAGACCCAGTACTTC. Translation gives CASSHPGQGGETQYF.

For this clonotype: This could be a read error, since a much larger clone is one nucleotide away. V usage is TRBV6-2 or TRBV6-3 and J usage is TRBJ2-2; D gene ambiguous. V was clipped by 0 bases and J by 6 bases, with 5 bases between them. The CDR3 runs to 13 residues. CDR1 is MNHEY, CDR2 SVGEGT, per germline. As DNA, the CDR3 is TGTGCCAGCAGTTACTCCTACGCCGGGGAGCTGTTTTTT. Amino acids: CASSYSYAGELFF.

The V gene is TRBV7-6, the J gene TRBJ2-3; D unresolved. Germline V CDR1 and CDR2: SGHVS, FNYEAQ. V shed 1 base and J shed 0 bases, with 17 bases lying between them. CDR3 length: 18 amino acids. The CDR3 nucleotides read TGTGCCAGCAGCTTAGTTTCGGTGGGCCTAAGTAGCACAGATACGCAGTATTTT. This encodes CASSLVSVGLSSTDTQYF.

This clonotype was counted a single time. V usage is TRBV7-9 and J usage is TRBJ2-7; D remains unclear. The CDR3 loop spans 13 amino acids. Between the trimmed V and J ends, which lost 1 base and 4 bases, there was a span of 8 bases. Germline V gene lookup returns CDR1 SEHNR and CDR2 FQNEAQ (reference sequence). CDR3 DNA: TGTGCCAGCAGCTTAGATTACGGATACGAGCAGTACTTC. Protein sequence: CASSLDYGYEQYF.

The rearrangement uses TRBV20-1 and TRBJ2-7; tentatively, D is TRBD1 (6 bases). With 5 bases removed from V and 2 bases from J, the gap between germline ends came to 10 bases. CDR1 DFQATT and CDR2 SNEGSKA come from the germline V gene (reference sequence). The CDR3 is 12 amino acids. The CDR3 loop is CSAYREPYEQYF. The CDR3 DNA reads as TGCAGTGCTTACAGGGAACCCTACGAGCAGTACTTC.

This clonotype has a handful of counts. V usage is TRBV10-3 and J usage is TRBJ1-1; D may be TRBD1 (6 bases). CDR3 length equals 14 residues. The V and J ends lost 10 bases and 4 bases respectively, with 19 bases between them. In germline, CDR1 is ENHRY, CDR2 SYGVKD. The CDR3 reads CATLIDRSSTEAFF. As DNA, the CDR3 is TGTGCCACCCTAATCGACAGGTCCTCCACTGAAGCTTTCTTT.

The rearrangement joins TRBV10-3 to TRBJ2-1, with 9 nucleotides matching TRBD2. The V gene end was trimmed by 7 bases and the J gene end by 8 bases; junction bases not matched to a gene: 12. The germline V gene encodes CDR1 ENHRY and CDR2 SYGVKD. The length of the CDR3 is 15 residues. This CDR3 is CAIKGRAGGVDEQFF. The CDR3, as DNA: TGTGCCATCAAGGGGAGAGCGGGAGGAGTCGATGAGCAGTTCTTC.

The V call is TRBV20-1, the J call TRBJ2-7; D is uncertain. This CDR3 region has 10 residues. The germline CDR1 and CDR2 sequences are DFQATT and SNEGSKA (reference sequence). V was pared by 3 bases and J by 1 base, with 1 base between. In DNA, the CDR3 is TGCAGTGCTAGGTCCTACGAGCAGTACTTC. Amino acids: CSARSYEQYF.

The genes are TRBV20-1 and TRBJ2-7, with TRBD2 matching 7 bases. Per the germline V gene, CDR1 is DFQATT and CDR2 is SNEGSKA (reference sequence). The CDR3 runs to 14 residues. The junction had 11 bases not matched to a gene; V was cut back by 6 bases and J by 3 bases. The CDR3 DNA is TGCAGTGCAGCAGGGACTGGCGGGAGCTACGAGCAGTACTTC. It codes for CSAAGTGGSYEQYF.

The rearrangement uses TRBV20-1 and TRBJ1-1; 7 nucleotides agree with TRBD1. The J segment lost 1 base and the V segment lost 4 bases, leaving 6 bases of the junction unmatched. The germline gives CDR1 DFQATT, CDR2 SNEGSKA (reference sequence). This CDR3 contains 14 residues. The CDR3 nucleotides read TGCAGTGCTACCCCCCCAGGGGGGAACACTGAAGCTTTCTTT. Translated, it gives CSATPPGGNTEAFF.